This T cell receptor (beta chain) was recorded in a study of T-cell reconstitution after alpha-beta-depleted transplantation in children. General study findings and limits: Elevated TCRbeta diversity at day 60 was traced, in some patients, to surviving recipient T cells and thymic progenitors. A year post-transplant, T-cell counts and diversity derived mostly from newly produced T cells. There were reportedly several hundred expanded graft clones from which alpha-beta T cells came about two months after transplant.

This CDR3 is 15 amino acids long. The V gene's germline CDR1 is SGHRS and CDR2 YFSETQ. After removal of 5 bases from V and 4 bases from J, the junction contained 9 bases not matched to a gene. There are many counts of this clonotype. Its antigen is as yet unknown. Molecular barcoding with unique molecular identifiers was used for the TCRbeta library. TCRdb redid the calling of the PCR reads with MiXCR, one entry per CDR3 protein. The sample consists of roughly 790,000 distinct CDR3 sequences, roughly 15% of them appearing once. This clonotype was obtained from a male patient between 5 and 17 years old who had a stem cell transplant for acute lymphoblastic leukemia, so the T cells may come from the graft donor. The chain employs TRBV5-1 and TRBJ1-1; 9 bases align to TRBD1. Sequenced material: PBMCs, mostly from graft donor cells, taken 360 days after TCRalphabeta/CD19-depleted stem cell transplant. The CDR3 DNA sequence: TGCGCCAGCAGGACCCTGACAGGGGGGAGCACTGAAGCTTTCTTT. Its translation: CASRTLTGGSTEAFF.